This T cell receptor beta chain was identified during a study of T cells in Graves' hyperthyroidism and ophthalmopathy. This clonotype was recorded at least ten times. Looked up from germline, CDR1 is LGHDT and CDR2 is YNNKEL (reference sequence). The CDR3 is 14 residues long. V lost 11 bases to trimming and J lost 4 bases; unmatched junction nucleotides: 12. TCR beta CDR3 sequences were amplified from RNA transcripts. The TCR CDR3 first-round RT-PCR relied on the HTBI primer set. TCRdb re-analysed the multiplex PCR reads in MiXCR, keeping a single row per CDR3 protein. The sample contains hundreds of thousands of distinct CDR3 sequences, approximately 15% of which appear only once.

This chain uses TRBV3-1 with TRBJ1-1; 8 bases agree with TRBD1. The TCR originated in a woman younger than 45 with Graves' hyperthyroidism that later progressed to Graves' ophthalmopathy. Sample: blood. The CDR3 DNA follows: TGTGCCGCGAGTAGACAGGGGATCTCCACTGAAGCTTTCTTT. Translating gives CAASRQGISTEAFF.